This paragraph reports one TCR beta chain. This record comes from a study of blood T cell repertoires in COVID-19. Study overall: Specimens from acute and convalescent COVID-19 originated in the United States, Italy and Spain. PBMCs, B-cell-depleted T cells, or T cells provided the cDNA or gDNA that made up the material.

Assay: immunoSEQ multiplex PCR; the TCRdb copy retains only in-frame clones and omits some. The table has under 80,000 clones, more than 75% seen once. Germline CDR1 is SGDLS and CDR2 is YYNGEE. The CDR3 covers 14 residues. V was pared by 0 bases and J by 0 bases, with 6 bases between. This sequence was found in a man aged 65-85 years with acute or convalescent COVID-19. The rearrangement uses TRBV9 and TRBJ1-1; D is possibly TRBD1 (5 bases). Sequencing used peripheral blood. The CDR3 here is CASSVGQMNTEAFF. The CDR3 DNA is TGTGCCAGCAGCGTAGGACAGATGAACACTGAAGCTTTCTTT.